Each of the 32 T cell receptor beta chains below was sequenced from the same sample in a study of Graves' ophthalmopathy and Graves' hyperthyroidism (dated by TCRdb to the late 2010s). Instrument on record: Illumina HiSeq 2000. For repertoire sequencing, TCR beta CDR3 regions were amplified from RNA transcripts. A first-round RT-PCR used HTBI primers with the Qiagen OneStep RT-PCR kit, followed by a second-round multiplex PCR, size selection and purification. TCRdb took the public reads, trimmed them with fastp at Q25, ran MiXCR for clone calling and kept in-frame beta chains. Records with the same CDR3 protein are collapsed into one entry carrying the most frequent genes and DNA. The sample profile shows approximately 1.2 million distinct CDR3 sequences; about two fifths of them were found once. In total, the top ten clones hold 11% of the sample. Sample: peripheral blood or thyroid tissue (not recorded which). All receptors derive from an adult man with Graves' hyperthyroidism.

Concerning this clonotype itself: A read error may explain this, as a much larger clone is one base away. This chain connects TRBV7-3 to TRBJ2-6; 14 bases match TRBD2. The CDR3 extends over 21 amino acids. CDR1 and CDR2 (germline): SGHTA, FQGTGA. The V segment lost 5 bases and the J segment 0 bases; nucleotides outside the gene matches: 12. The CDR3 is CASSPWGLAGDIASGANVLTF. Here the CDR3 DNA reads TGTGCCAGCAGCCCCTGGGGACTAGCGGGAGATATAGCCTCTGGGGCCAACGTCCTGACTTTC.

This clonotype has a handful of counts. DNA for the CDR3: TGCAGCGTTGAGAACCCTTCCGACGCAACCTACGAGCAGTACTTC. This gives the protein CSVENPSDATYEQYF. This chain connects TRBV29-1 to TRBJ2-7; D call uncertain. V lost 3 bases and J 2 bases, leaving 17 bases between the germline ends. Germline values: CDR1 SQVTM, CDR2 ANQGSEA. The CDR3 spans 15 residues.

The J gene is TRBJ2-7, the V gene TRBV5-1, with no clear D. Trimming pared 0 bases from V and 5 bases from J, leaving 9 bases between. Germline CDR1 SGHRS, CDR2 YFSETQ. The CDR3 loop spans 13 amino acids. DNA of the CDR3: TGCGCCAGCAGCTTGGAAGCCCGGGACGAGCAGTACTTC. Encoded protein: CASSLEARDEQYF.

Notes on this clonotype: This CDR3 fails to terminate in the conserved phenylalanine or tryptophan, so it likely reflects a read error. The V call is TRBV25-1, the J call TRBJ2-6; no firm D call. The CDR3 contains 16 residues. Germline-derived CDR1 and CDR2 are MGHDK and SYGVNS. V was shortened by 5 bases and J by 1 base, with 12 bases between the two germline ends. CDR3 region: CASSNRWGSGANVLTL. The DNA for the CDR3 is TGTGCCAGCAGTAACCGGTGGGGTTCTGGGGCCAACGTCCTGACTCTC.

This clonotype appeared many times. J is TRBJ1-6 and V is TRBV5-1; unclear D gene. V was cut by 4 bases and J by 3 bases, with 11 bases left in between. Germline V gene data show CDR1 as SGHRS and CDR2 as YFSETQ. CDR3 size: 15 residues. CDR3 sequence reads: CASSTRGHYNSPLHF. The DNA of the CDR3 is TGCGCCAGCAGCACCCGTGGCCACTATAATTCACCCCTCCACTTT.

This clonotype was picked up one time. This rearrangement joins TRBV10-3 to TRBJ1-6, with D maybe TRBD1 (5 bases). The CDR3 contains 15 residues. Between the trimmed V and J ends, which lost 3 bases and 5 bases, there was a span of 11 bases. CDR1 ENHRY and CDR2 SYGVKD come from the germline V gene. The CDR3 nucleotides read TGTGCCATCAGTGACCCGGGACTTCATAATTCACCCCTCCACTTT. This sequence encodes CAISDPGLHNSPLHF.

J is TRBJ2-7 and V is TRBV3-1; no reliable D call. This CDR3 comprises 15 residues. CDR1 is LGHDT and CDR2 is YNNKEL in the germline V gene (reference sequence). Trimming took off 4 bases at V and 3 bases at J, with 16 bases between the two ends. The CDR3 region has the DNA TGTGCCAGCAGCCCCCAAATTAGTACCTTCTACGAGCAGTACTTC. Protein sequence: CASSPQISTFYEQYF.

This sequence joins TRBV7-6 and TRBJ2-2; D might be TRBD1 or TRBD2, each matching 5 bases. The CDR3 is 16 amino acids. The germline V and J ends were trimmed by 4 bases and 6 bases, with 18 bases remaining between them. The germline CDR1 and CDR2 sequences are SGHVS and FNYEAQ. The CDR3 sequence is CASSSPGTRLPGELFF. The DNA of the CDR3 is TGTGCCAGCAGCTCTCCCGGGACCCGGCTCCCCGGGGAGCTGTTTTTT.

The chain is built from TRBV7-2 and TRBJ1-2; D call uncertain. Per germline, CDR1 SGHTA and CDR2 FQGNSA. With 5 bases removed from V and 6 bases from J, the gap between germline ends came to 19 bases. The CDR3 covers 15 residues. CDR3 amino acids: CASSDVGFLRDGYTF. In DNA, the CDR3 is TGTGCCAGCAGCGACGTGGGGTTTCTTCGGGATGGCTACACCTTC.

The sample holds a few counts of this clonotype. The V call is TRBV9, the J call TRBJ2-2; D remains unclear. This CDR3 comprises 17 residues. V was pared by 4 bases and J by 7 bases, with 23 bases between. The germline V gene encodes CDR1 SGDLS and CDR2 YYNGEE. CDR3 nucleotide sequence: TGTGCCAGCAGCCTTATGGGCAGTTCGCGTCAAGGCGGGGAGCTGTTTTTT. This sequence encodes CASSLMGSSRQGGELFF. Together with reference TRBV9 and TRBJ2-2, the CDR3 gives the full variable domain: DSGVTQTPKHLITATGQRVTLRCSPRSGDLSVYWYQQSLDQGLQFLIQYYNGEERAKGNILERFSAQQFPDLHSELNLSSLELGDSALYFCASSLMGSSRQGGELFFGEGSRLTVL.

On this clonotype itself: At one of its ends the junction is not consistent with the germline gene, which may arise from a read error. J is TRBJ2-7 and V is TRBV25-1, with D perhaps TRBD1 (5 bases). The germline V gene has CDR1 MGHDK and CDR2 SYGVNS. The CDR3 is 16 residues long. DNA for the CDR3: TGTGCCTGCAGTGCTTCCAGGGTGGCTTCTTCCTACGAGCAGTACTTC. This translates into CACSASRVASSYEQYF.

The CDR3 region has the DNA TGCAGCGTGACAGCAACTAACTATGGCTACACCTTC. Translating gives CSVTATNYGYTF. The V call is TRBV29-1, the J call TRBJ1-2; a weak D match, TRBD1 (5 bases). The length of the CDR3 is 12 residues. Germline CDR1 reads SQVTM; CDR2 reads ANQGSEA. The V gene lost 6 bases and the J gene lost 0 bases, with 8 bases spanning the gap.

Notes on this clonotype: Because the CDR3's place on the DNA is in doubt, the DNA is left out and the CDR3 is given as listed by TCRdb. J is TRBJ2-5 and V is TRBV7-9; TRBD2 is the table's D call, not checked against the DNA. The CDR3 contains 20 residues when both ends are counted. The germline CDR1 and CDR2 sequences are SEHNR and FQNEAQ (reference sequence). CDR3 protein: CASSIYLCSVETRESETQYF.

This clonotype has ten or more counts. This chain connects TRBV9 to TRBJ1-1; D is unclear. The CDR3 contains 15 residues. CDR1 and CDR2 (germline): SGDLS, YYNGEE. Trimming cost V 2 bases and J 5 bases, with 16 bases left between them. DNA for the CDR3: TGTGCCAGCAGCGTGACGGGATCGGCTTTTACTGAAGCTTTCTTT. Protein sequence: CASSVTGSAFTEAFF.

This chain connects TRBV28 to TRBJ2-5; TRBD2 matches at 10 bases. Trimming took 6 bases from V and 3 from J; bases not matched to a gene: 7. This CDR3 spans 15 amino acids. Germline assignment: CDR1 MDHEN and CDR2 SYDVKM. CDR3 in DNA: TGTGCCAGCAGCCCTACCGGGACTAGCGAAGAGACCCAGTACTTC. It encodes CASSPTGTSEETQYF.

The V gene is TRBV9, the J gene TRBJ1-3, with 8 nucleotides matching TRBD1. This CDR3 region has 15 residues. V dropped 1 base and J dropped 7; count of bases not matched to a gene: 7. CDR1 SGDLS and CDR2 YYNGEE come from the germline V gene. The DNA of the CDR3 is TGTGCCAGCAGCGTAAACCCGACAGGGGTGAACACCATATATTTT. The encoded protein is CASSVNPTGVNTIYF. The variable domain in full, completed from reference TRBV9 and TRBJ1-3, reads DSGVTQTPKHLITATGQRVTLRCSPRSGDLSVYWYQQSLDQGLQFLIQYYNGEERAKGNILERFSAQQFPDLHSELNLSSLELGDSALYFCASSVNPTGVNTIYFGEGSWLTVV.

A remark on this clonotype: A read error may explain this, as a much larger clone is one base away. The chain links TRBV2 to TRBJ2-5; D gene unclear. Per the germline V gene, CDR1 is SNHLY and CDR2 is FYNNEI. The length of the CDR3 is 13 residues. Trimming took off 2 bases at V and 4 bases at J, with 8 bases between the two ends. The chain's CDR3 is CASSEWPRETQYF. CDR3 DNA sequence: TGTGCCAGCAGTGAATGGCCGAGAGAGACCCAGTACTTC.

This clonotype was recorded many times. This sequence joins TRBV19 and TRBJ1-2; D call uncertain. Germline V gene sequence: CDR1 LNHDA, CDR2 SQIVND (reference sequence). The ends were cut back, 5 bases at V and 4 bases at J, with 11 bases in the middle. The CDR3 spans 13 residues. The CDR3 DNA follows: TGTGCCAGTAGTGTACCGGGAGGCTATGGCTACACCTTC. Translation gives CASSVPGGYGYTF.

This clonotype was recorded many times. The chain recombines TRBV19 with TRBJ1-5; no definite D call. Germline V gives CDR1 LNHDA, CDR2 SQIVND (reference sequence). The CDR3 sequence is 15 residues long. V was shortened by 8 bases and J by 2 bases, with 16 bases between the two germline ends. Here the CDR3 DNA reads TGTGCCAGTGCCACCTGGAGTGGTGGCAATCAGCCCCAGCATTTT. Translation gives CASATWSGGNQPQHF.

Only a few counts were recorded for this clonotype. The chain combines TRBV9 with TRBJ1-1; D is undetermined. The CDR3 runs to 15 residues. The germline V and J ends were trimmed by 4 bases and 11 bases, with 24 bases remaining between them. Per germline, CDR1 SGDLS and CDR2 YYNGEE. The CDR3 coding sequence is TGTGCCAGCAGCCACCTTCGATTGGACCGAGTTTCGGCTTTCTTT. Its protein is CASSHLRLDRVSAFF. Drawing the rest from reference TRBV9 and TRBJ1-1, the complete variable domain is DSGVTQTPKHLITATGQRVTLRCSPRSGDLSVYWYQQSLDQGLQFLIQYYNGEERAKGNILERFSAQQFPDLHSELNLSSLELGDSALYFCASSHLRLDRVSAFFGQGTRLTVV.

The table lists this clonotype with many counts. The chain employs TRBV6-5 and TRBJ1-2; 9 bases match TRBD1. Unmatched junction bases numbered 5, after V lost 8 bases and J lost 4 bases. The CDR3 contains 13 residues. The germline CDR1 and CDR2 sequences are MNHEY and SVGAGI. DNA for the CDR3: TGTGCCAGCGGGGACAGGGCAAGCTATGGCTACACCTTC. Translating it yields CASGDRASYGYTF.

This clonotype was detected a few times. The rearrangement links TRBV20-1 to TRBJ2-7; 8 positions agree with TRBD1. V shed 3 bases, J shed 3 bases, and the junction held 7 bases outside the gene matches. CDR1 and CDR2 (germline): DFQATT, SNEGSKA (reference sequence). The CDR3 is 14 residues long. As DNA, the CDR3 is TGCAGTGCTAGTGTCCGGGACAGGCTCTACGAGCAGTACTTC. Protein product: CSASVRDRLYEQYF.

V gene TRBV4-1 combines with J gene TRBJ1-6; maybe TRBD1 (5 bases). The V end lost 3 bases, the J end lost 10 bases, and 13 bases lay between the germline ends. This CDR3 has 14 residues. Germline CDR1 is MGHRA and CDR2 is YSYEKL. The CDR3 coding sequence is TGCGCCAGCAGCCAGGAACGGGGGAACTCACCCCTCCACTTT. Translating it yields CASSQERGNSPLHF.

This clonotype was counted between two and nine times. The genes are TRBV20-1 and TRBJ2-7; 9 nucleotides agree with TRBD2. This CDR3 spans 14 amino acids. Losses at the gene ends were 1 base for V and 1 base for J; bases not matched to a gene: 2. Germline V gene lookup returns CDR1 DFQATT and CDR2 SNEGSKA (reference sequence). The DNA of the CDR3 is TGCAGTGCTAGAGGGACTAGCGTATCCTACGAGCAGTACTTC. This translates into CSARGTSVSYEQYF.

This clonotype has a count of ten or more. The chain has TRBV7-2 and TRBJ2-2, with D unclear. This CDR3 region has 13 residues. The V end lost 5 bases, the J end lost 5 bases, and 9 bases lay between the germline ends. Per germline, CDR1 SGHTA and CDR2 FQGNSA. CDR3 loop: CASSTQSTGELFF. The CDR3 DNA sequence: TGTGCCAGCAGCACTCAGTCGACCGGGGAGCTGTTTTTT.

Remarks on this clonotype: The germline gene is not matched at one end of the junction; a read error may be the cause. The chain recombines TRBV15 with TRBJ2-5, with D perhaps matching TRBD2 (5 bases). Germline V gives CDR1 LNHNV, CDR2 YYDKDF (reference sequence). There are 16 residues in the CDR3. The CDR3 nucleotides read TGTGCCGCCAGCAGTTTTCCTCGCCGGGGTGGAGAGACCCAGTACTTC. Translation gives CAASSFPRRGGETQYF.

This clonotype was observed a handful of times. The chain has TRBV10-2 and TRBJ2-7; 8 bases line up with TRBD1. From germline, CDR1 is WSHSY and CDR2 SAAADI. This CDR3 is 15 amino acids long. Trimming cost V 3 bases and J 7 bases; bases outside gene matches: 11. As DNA, the CDR3 is TGCGCCAGCAGTGACTCCGGGCAGGGGGCGGAGGAGCAGTACTTC. It yields the protein CASSDSGQGAEEQYF.

The genes are TRBV20-1 and TRBJ2-5, with D perhaps TRBD1 or TRBD2 (6 bases each). CDR1 is DFQATT and CDR2 is SNEGSKA in the germline V gene (reference sequence). The CDR3 has 16 residues. Between the trimmed V and J ends, which lost 1 base and 1 base, there was a span of 16 bases. The CDR3 DNA follows: TGCAGTGCTAGAGGACCGGCGGGACATAGCCAAGAGACCCAGTACTTC. This codes for CSARGPAGHSQETQYF.

This clonotype was counted between two and nine times. This chain links TRBV5-1 with TRBJ1-1; D unresolved. CDR3 size: 15 residues. V lost 4 bases to trimming and J lost 4 bases, with 17 bases between them. The germline V gene encodes CDR1 SGHRS and CDR2 YFSETQ. The CDR3 DNA reads as TGCGCCAGCAGCCTGGGAGAGGGTTGGGGCACTGAAGCTTTCTTT. Translation gives CASSLGEGWGTEAFF.

This clonotype was picked up many times. The CDR3 nucleotides are TGTGCCAGCAGCCCGACGGACATTATTAATTCTCCAGGCTACACCTTC. Translating gives CASSPTDIINSPGYTF. The chain joins TRBV7-6 to TRBJ1-2, with D tentatively TRBD1 (5 bases). Looked up from germline, CDR1 is SGHVS and CDR2 is FNYEAQ. There are 16 residues in the CDR3. Trimming left V 5 bases short and J 8 bases short, with 24 bases between.

This clonotype was recorded a few times. This chain links TRBV3-1 with TRBJ1-3, with D possibly matching TRBD1 (6 bases). From germline, CDR1 is LGHDT and CDR2 YNNKEL (reference sequence). V lost 2 bases to trimming and J lost 8 bases, with 10 bases between them. The CDR3 runs to 13 residues. CDR3 sequence (DNA): TGTGCCAGCAGCCAATGGGGGCGTTACACCATATATTTT. Protein product: CASSQWGRYTIYF.

The V gene is TRBV7-6, the J gene TRBJ2-5; 8 positions agree with TRBD2. J was trimmed by 5 bases and V by 6 bases; bases with no gene match: 11. The CDR3 is 15 amino acids. Germline V CDR1 and CDR2: SGHVS, FNYEAQ. DNA of the CDR3: TGTGCCAGCAGACCTCTCCCGGGGGGGGGGGAGACCCAGTACTTC. Its protein product is CASRPLPGGGETQYF.